This TCR beta chain was recorded in a study of T cell repertoires in cytomegalovirus infection (dated by TCRdb to between 2019 and 2020). As for the study more broadly: Alongside well-studied HLA-B-restricted epitopes, the peptide stimulations were aimed at recently identified HLA-C-restricted CMV epitopes, whose presentation resists viral immunomodulation. The HLA type of each donor mattered for the analysis, because public TCR beta signatures pointed to carriage of CMV infection along with the matching HLA type.

The sample's treatment or condition label, in plain terms: in vitro stimulation with specific CMV peptide epitopes to enrich CMV-specific T cells. This clonotype was seen more than once but under ten times. There is no known antigen for this receptor. One base away there is no much larger clone; base qualities are not given. General conclusions and limits of the study: The ex vivo response was dominated by HLA-C-restricted CMV-specific TCR beta clonotypes, which also provided the single most frequent clonotype in two of eight donors. In both this cohort and an independent roughly 400-donor cohort, the cumulative frequency of public TCR beta family members distinguished carriers of CMV infection plus the relevant HLA type.

The data were produced on an Illumina HiSeq 1500. In-frame beta chains were kept once TCRdb had trimmed the public reads at Q25 with fastp and called clones with MiXCR. Identical CDR3 proteins give one entry, which carries the most common genes and DNA. The sample table holds hundreds of thousands of distinct CDR3 sequences, of which roughly a third were seen once. Of the sample, over 15% falls within the top ten clones. The cysteine opens and the phenylalanine closes a CDR3 of 14 amino acids. Left in the record is the CDR3 DNA by itself, 42 bases read in frame from the first base. The germline V gene gives CDR1 as LGHNA and CDR2 as YSLEER. Trimming costs V 2 bases and J 5 bases, and their ends lie 10 bases apart.

The V and J genes are TRBV4-3 and TRBJ2-1; tentative D gene TRBD2, with 6 bases matching. The clonotype comes from a human donor in good health (CMV status not recorded). Some clones in this sample may be carry-over from other donors' samples. Sample: cultured PBMCs, taken from culture after CMV antigen stimulation. This receptor carries the CDR3 CASSQFTGDNEQFF. The DNA sequence reads TGCGCCAGCAGCCAATTCACGGGGGACAATGAGCAGTTCTTC.